This TCR beta chain was captured in a study of OX40 agonist ivuxolimab in advanced cancers. Looking at the study overall: Patients received ivuxolimab, an intravenous treatment, every 2 weeks at 0.01 to 10 mg/kg.

Overall study findings and caveats: Averaged across samples, CD8+ T cells carried more expanded clones than CD4+ did.

On this clone itself: Its cognate antigen is unknown.

The CDR3 is 15 amino acids. Trimming shortened V by 3 bases and J by 8 bases, and 14 bases separated the two germline ends. Germline values: CDR1 MNHEY, CDR2 SMNVEV (reference sequence). Sequencing used immunoSEQ multiplex PCR; TCRdb keeps in-frame clones, though not all of them. Of under 95,000 clones listed, approximately 93% are singletons. This sequence originates from an adult with an advanced solid tumor such as melanoma, head and neck, liver or kidney cancer. The chain links TRBV27 to TRBJ1-6; no clear D. Here the sequenced sample was CD4+ or CD8+ T cells sorted from blood, taken in a trial of the OX40 agonist ivuxolimab. This CDR3 is CASSLARAPYSPLHF. CDR3 in DNA: TGTGCCAGCAGTTTGGCCAGAGCCCCTTATTCACCCCTCCACTTT.